This T cell receptor (beta chain) was captured by sequencing in a study of vaccination effects on CD4 cells after COVID-19. Overall study: Two doses of BNT162b2 or mRNA-1273 vaccine were administered to participants. Findings of the study overall: The study found that only 1 of 255 vaccine-induced clones from healthy vaccinees cross-reacted with common cold coronaviruses.

Germline loops: CDR1 PRHDT, CDR2 FYEKMQ (reference sequence). There are 17 residues in the CDR3. Antigen-specific CD4+ T cells were first expanded with viral peptide pools by the ViraFEST assay and only then sequenced. When ten to eleven days of culture had elapsed, CD4+ T cells were isolated. Prior SARS-CoV-2 infection was absent in the vaccine recipients, as shown by negative nucleocapsid antibodies. Days 3 and 7 saw half the medium replaced with IL-2 medium. Clones were sequenced by immunoSEQ multiplex PCR, and TCRdb holds only the in-frame ones, with some missing. The sample has 25,000 to 30,000 clones; over 65% are singletons. On this clone: Its antigen remains unidentified. At one end the junction does not follow the germline gene, possibly because of a read error.

The chain is built from TRBV13 and TRBJ1-3; 9 bases are shared with TRBD1. The sample in question was CD4+ T cells from PBMCs cultured with HCoV-NL63 spike peptides, obtained before COVID-19 vaccination. This sequence originates from a human donor who received a COVID-19 vaccine. The CDR3 here is CASSSQLWDREGSTIYF. The CDR3 DNA reads TGTGCCAGCAGCTCCCAGCTTTGGGACAGGGAGGGAAGCACCATATATTTT.